This T cell receptor (beta chain) was captured by sequencing in a study of identical twins (dated by TCRdb to the mid-2010s). Study-level background: The study deep-sequenced TCR alpha and beta repertoires from monozygotic twins, unrelated adults of various ages and cord blood to test whether fetal clonotypes persist. To rule out contamination, replicate twin experiments were performed at different times with different library preparation protocols. Beyond this particular receptor, the publication reports: Because the same donors could not be followed over many years, the conclusions depended on cross-sectional statistical analysis. Abundant cord blood beta clonotypes had fewer insertions, young adult naive repertoires showed a similar but weaker trend, and memory repertoires showed no such trend. Excess twin sharing in beta out-of-frame sequences was weaker because fewer shared sequences lowered the signal-to-noise ratio. Compared with coincidental sharing between unrelated individuals, an excess of low generation-probability sequences was observed among out-of-frame TCR alpha sequences shared between twins. In monozygotic twins, out-of-frame TCR alpha sharing was systematically underestimated by recombination models, although the models agreed with sharing between unrelated individuals. Invariant T cells such as MAIT and iNKT could partly confound zero-insertion analyses, though diverse VJ usage argued against this for most clonotypes.

The library came from 5' RACE. TCRdb shows the sequencer as Illumina HiSeq 2000. Template switching introduced a universal primer binding site; the final cDNA contained a unique molecular identifier, enabling accurate counting of TCR cDNA molecules. First-strand cDNA for TCR alpha and beta chains was synthesized from specific primers in the conserved constant-segment region. Each cDNA library was double barcoded, with a SMART-Mk sample barcode plus Illumina barcodes, to control for contamination. TruSeq adapter sequences, together with Illumina sample barcodes, were added in two successive PCR steps. The Illumina HiSeq platform was used with custom primers to sequence TCR alpha and beta cDNA libraries. On the study's bioinformatics: Unique molecular identifiers were extracted from raw reads with MiGEC, and CDR3 positions were determined with MiXCR. For each individual, recombination models were inferred using an EM algorithm with the repgenHMM and IGoR tools. The tcR package in R was used for shared clonotype analysis, with sharing normalized by the product of cloneset sizes. To study raw recombination free of thymic and clonal selection effects, out-of-frame nonproductive sequences were analyzed. TCRdb reprocessing: public reads trimmed at Q25 with fastp, clones called with MiXCR, in-frame beta chains kept. Rows merge per CDR3 protein into single entries with the most common DNA and genes. None of the V and J calls come from the authors' own analysis; TCRdb made them. The table for this sample lists about 260,000 distinct CDR3 sequences; roughly 7% of them were counted only once. The ten top clones hold roughly 3.6% of the sample.

The CDR3 sequence holds 14 residues, the cysteine and phenylalanine included. The DNA shown is the 42-base CDR3, in frame from base 1. This clonotype has at least ten counts. The antigen it recognizes is unknown. No clone much larger than this one lies a single base away; base qualities are absent. Every donor in the study was a healthy Caucasian. The twin cohort comprised three pairs of female monozygotic twins, all aged roughly 18 to 30 years. Miltenyi CD45RO+ enrichment and human naive T-cell isolation kits were used to isolate memory (CD45RO+) and naive T cells from PBMC. The sample also formed part of further work on yellow fever vaccine responses in identical twins. Reported in the second study: According to the authors, in identical twins the way T cells responded to vaccination appeared partly convergent and partly personalized. The study precisely tracked vaccine-responding T cell clones in identical twins.

Here the chain combines TRBV21-1 and TRBJ1-1; the table gives TRBD1 as D, unverified against the DNA. TRBV21-1 has pseudogene status. The receptor's source is a woman aged 18-30 years in good health. The specimen was memory (CD45RO+) T cells sorted from blood. The sample's cell subset or site, from its label and the paper: CD45RO+ enriched T cells. The sequenced DNA: TGTGCCAGCAGCCGTATGGGGGGGGACACTGAAGCTTTCTTT. This sequence encodes CASSRMGGDTEAFF.